This T cell receptor (beta chain) appears in the sequencing data of a study of blood T cells in healthy people across ages. The V segment lost 5 bases and the J segment 6 bases; nucleotides outside the gene matches: 5. Germline values: CDR1 SGHRS, CDR2 YFSETQ. The CDR3 extends over 13 amino acids. Then a second PCR, running about 6 to 12 cycles, was carried out with a sample-barcoded 5' primer and a J-beta primer mix. TCRdb re-called the 5' RACE reads with MiXCR, one entry per CDR3 protein. The data hold 1.5 million to 2 million distinct CDR3 sequences, with around 48% observed a single time. The chain is built from TRBV5-1 and TRBJ2-1, with TRBD2 matching 7 bases. Sequences were obtained from blood. This receptor was obtained from a woman aged 40 to 55 in good health. Here the CDR3 reads CASSREGPNEQFF. CDR3 coding DNA: TGCGCCAGCAGTAGGGAGGGTCCCAATGAGCAGTTCTTC.